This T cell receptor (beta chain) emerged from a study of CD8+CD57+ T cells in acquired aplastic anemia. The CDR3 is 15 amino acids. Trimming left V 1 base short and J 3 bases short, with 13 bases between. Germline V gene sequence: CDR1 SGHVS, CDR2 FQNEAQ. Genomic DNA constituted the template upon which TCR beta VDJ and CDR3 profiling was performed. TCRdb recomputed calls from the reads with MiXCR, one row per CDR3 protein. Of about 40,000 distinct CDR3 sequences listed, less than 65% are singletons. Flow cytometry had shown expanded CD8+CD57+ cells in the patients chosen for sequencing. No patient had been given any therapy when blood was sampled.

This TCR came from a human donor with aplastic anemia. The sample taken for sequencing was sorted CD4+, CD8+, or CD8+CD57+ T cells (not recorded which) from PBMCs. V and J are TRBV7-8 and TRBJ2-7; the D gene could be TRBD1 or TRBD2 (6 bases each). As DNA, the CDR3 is TGTGCCAGCAGCTTAGGTCGGGGGCGACACTACGAGCAGTACTTC. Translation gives CASSLGRGRHYEQYF.